Listed below are T cell receptor beta chains from one sample, sequenced in a study of CD8+ T cells in alopecia areata. This table comes from immunoSEQ multiplex PCR, and its TCRdb copy is limited to in-frame clones, with some not included. The sample holds approximately 30,000 clones, around 50% seen once. The sequenced material came from NKG2D-high CD8+ T cells sorted from blood. The receptors here all came from a human donor with alopecia areata. Both conserved end residues are part of each CDR3. Fields, in order: J gene, V gene, clone size, D gene, CDR3 protein, CDR3 DNA. A D gene is named only where the DNA matches it firmly. A clone size is listed for some rows: how often the clone was seen (once, few, many), or a class if it is expanded.

j_call: TRBJ2-7; v_call: TRBV2; clone_size: -; d_call: -; cdr3_aa: CASSEVRGLNEQYF; cdr3_nt: TGTGCCAGCAGTGAAGTACGGGGACTTAACGAGCAGTACTTC
j_call: TRBJ1-5; v_call: TRBV28; clone_size: -; d_call: -; cdr3_aa: CASSLPYQPQHF; cdr3_nt: TGTGCCAGCAGTTTACCATATCAGCCCCAGCATTTT
j_call: TRBJ1-5; v_call: TRBV19; clone_size: -; d_call: -; cdr3_aa: CASSYGALGQPQHF; cdr3_nt: TGTGCCAGTAGTTATGGAGCTTTGGGTCAGCCCCAGCATTTT
j_call: TRBJ2-5; v_call: TRBV27; clone_size: once; d_call: -; cdr3_aa: CASTLGETQYF; cdr3_nt: TGTGCCAGCACCCTGGGGGAGACCCAGTACTTC
j_call: TRBJ2-6; v_call: TRBV4-1; clone_size: -; d_call: TRBD2; cdr3_aa: CASSAGGGASGANVLTF; cdr3_nt: TGCGCCAGCAGCGCGGGGGGTGGGGCCTCTGGGGCCAACGTCCTGACTTTC
j_call: TRBJ1-5; v_call: TRBV4-1; clone_size: -; d_call: -; cdr3_aa: CASSLWSGNSNQPQHF; cdr3_nt: TGCGCCAGCAGCCTCTGGTCCGGAAATAGCAATCAGCCCCAGCATTTT
j_call: TRBJ1-2; v_call: TRBV19; clone_size: -; d_call: -; cdr3_aa: CASSIATDPPYGYTF; cdr3_nt: TGTGCCAGTAGTATAGCGACAGATCCCCCCTATGGCTACACCTTC
j_call: TRBJ2-7; v_call: TRBV14; clone_size: few; d_call: -; cdr3_aa: CASSQDSGEQYF; cdr3_nt: TGTGCCAGCAGCCAAGATTCGGGCGAGCAGTACTTC
j_call: TRBJ1-6; v_call: TRBV7-9; clone_size: few; d_call: -; cdr3_aa: CASSLSREGSPLHF; cdr3_nt: TGTGCCAGCAGCTTAAGCAGGGAGGGTTCACCCCTCCACTTT
j_call: TRBJ2-1; v_call: TRBV29-1; clone_size: -; d_call: TRBD1; cdr3_aa: CSVEDVSPRTGSSYNEQFF; cdr3_nt: TGCAGCGTTGAAGATGTTTCACCCAGGACAGGCAGCTCCTACAATGAGCAGTTCTTC
j_call: TRBJ2-7; v_call: TRBV7-2; clone_size: once; d_call: TRBD1; cdr3_aa: CASSYTGGSIHEQYF; cdr3_nt: TGTGCCAGCAGCTATACAGGGGGATCAATCCACGAGCAGTACTTC
j_call: TRBJ2-1; v_call: TRBV4-1; clone_size: -; d_call: -; cdr3_aa: CASSQDPGAWNEQFF; cdr3_nt: TGCGCCAGCAGCCAAGACCCGGGAGCTTGGAATGAGCAGTTCTTC
j_call: TRBJ2-7; v_call: TRBV5-1; clone_size: once; d_call: -; cdr3_aa: CASSLNRVNYEQYF; cdr3_nt: TGCGCCAGCAGCTTGAACAGGGTGAACTACGAGCAGTACTTC
j_call: TRBJ1-2; v_call: TRBV29-1; clone_size: -; d_call: TRBD1; cdr3_aa: CSASSRTGGPGDYGYTF; cdr3_nt: TGCAGCGCCTCATCCCGCACAGGGGGGCCCGGAGACTATGGCTACACCTTC
j_call: TRBJ2-7; v_call: TRBV29-1; clone_size: once; d_call: -; cdr3_aa: CSVDLGVGSHEQYF; cdr3_nt: TGCAGCGTTGATCTGGGAGTAGGCTCCCACGAGCAGTACTTC
j_call: TRBJ2-1; v_call: TRBV4-3; clone_size: few; d_call: -; cdr3_aa: CASSQGKSNEQFF; cdr3_nt: TGCGCCAGCAGCCAGGGTAAGAGCAATGAGCAGTTCTTC
j_call: TRBJ2-1; v_call: TRBV7-9; clone_size: once; d_call: TRBD2; cdr3_aa: CASSLTSGSRLDEQFF; cdr3_nt: TGTGCCAGCAGCTTAACTAGCGGGAGCCGTCTGGATGAGCAGTTCTTC
j_call: TRBJ1-5; v_call: TRBV28; clone_size: -; d_call: -; cdr3_aa: CASSFNHLQGQPQHF; cdr3_nt: TGTGCCAGCAGTTTCAACCACCTACAGGGTCAGCCCCAGCATTTT
j_call: TRBJ1-1; v_call: TRBV29-1; clone_size: few; d_call: -; cdr3_aa: CSVEDRGRMDHRATEAFF; cdr3_nt: TGCAGCGTTGAAGATCGGGGGCGGATGGATCACAGGGCCACTGAAGCTTTCTTT
j_call: TRBJ1-1; v_call: TRBV28; clone_size: -; d_call: TRBD1; cdr3_aa: CASSETGGGTEAFF; cdr3_nt: TGTGCCAGCAGTGAGACAGGGGGGGGAACTGAAGCTTTCTTT
j_call: TRBJ2-7; v_call: TRBV7-9; clone_size: few; d_call: -; cdr3_aa: CASSQRDIEQYF; cdr3_nt: TGTGCCAGCAGCCAGAGGGATATCGAGCAGTACTTC
j_call: TRBJ2-7; v_call: TRBV9; clone_size: many; d_call: -; cdr3_aa: CASSRGNYEQYF; cdr3_nt: TGTGCCAGCAGTCGGGGTAACTACGAGCAGTACTTC
j_call: TRBJ1-1; v_call: TRBV7-3; clone_size: once; d_call: -; cdr3_aa: CASSPGDSKYTEAFF; cdr3_nt: TGTGCCAGCAGCCCCGGCGACAGCAAGTACACTGAAGCTTTCTTT
j_call: TRBJ1-3; v_call: TRBV4-2; clone_size: -; d_call: TRBD1; cdr3_aa: CASSQGEQGYSGNTIYF; cdr3_nt: TGTGCCAGCAGCCAGGGGGAACAGGGGTACTCTGGAAACACCATATATTTT
j_call: TRBJ1-1; v_call: TRBV11-2; clone_size: few; d_call: TRBD1; cdr3_aa: CASSPGTGINTEAFF; cdr3_nt: TGTGCCAGCAGCCCCGGGACAGGGATAAACACTGAAGCTTTCTTT
j_call: TRBJ2-1; v_call: TRBV19; clone_size: -; d_call: -; cdr3_aa: CASSIVGSPYNEQFF; cdr3_nt: TGTGCCAGTAGTATAGTCGGGTCTCCCTACAATGAGCAGTTCTTC
j_call: TRBJ1-1; v_call: TRBV29-1; clone_size: -; d_call: -; cdr3_aa: CSVEDYGAQRNTEAFF; cdr3_nt: TGCAGCGTTGAAGACTACGGGGCCCAGAGGAACACTGAAGCTTTCTTT
j_call: TRBJ1-1; v_call: TRBV29-1; clone_size: -; d_call: -; cdr3_aa: CSVNQGYTEAFF; cdr3_nt: TGCAGCGTGAATCAGGGTTACACTGAAGCTTTCTTT
j_call: TRBJ2-7; v_call: TRBV5-1; clone_size: -; d_call: TRBD1; cdr3_aa: CASYAGQGAEQYF; cdr3_nt: TGCGCCAGCTACGCGGGACAGGGGGCCGAGCAGTACTTC
j_call: TRBJ2-4; v_call: TRBV9; clone_size: -; d_call: -; cdr3_aa: CASSPDYNIQYF; cdr3_nt: TGTGCCAGCAGCCCGGACTACAACATTCAGTACTTC
j_call: TRBJ1-1; v_call: TRBV9; clone_size: once; d_call: -; cdr3_aa: CASSVGDIGTEAFF; cdr3_nt: TGTGCCAGCAGCGTAGGCGACATAGGTACTGAAGCTTTCTTT
j_call: TRBJ1-5; v_call: TRBV7-9; clone_size: few; d_call: -; cdr3_aa: CAAQTSNQPQHF; cdr3_nt: TGTGCCGCGCAGACCAGCAATCAGCCCCAGCATTTT
j_call: TRBJ2-1; v_call: TRBV7-2; clone_size: -; d_call: -; cdr3_aa: CASSLDAAANNEQFF; cdr3_nt: TGTGCCAGCAGCTTAGATGCTGCGGCTAACAATGAGCAGTTCTTC
j_call: TRBJ2-1; v_call: TRBV7-9; clone_size: -; d_call: TRBD2; cdr3_aa: CASSPGTSGGLGYNEQFF; cdr3_nt: TGTGCCAGCAGCCCCGGGACTAGCGGGGGACTGGGATACAATGAGCAGTTCTTC
j_call: TRBJ2-7; v_call: TRBV2; clone_size: -; d_call: TRBD1; cdr3_aa: CASSADRAEQYF; cdr3_nt: TGTGCCAGCAGTGCGGACAGGGCCGAGCAGTACTTC
j_call: TRBJ2-2; v_call: TRBV19; clone_size: -; d_call: -; cdr3_aa: CASSIVHGNTGELFF; cdr3_nt: TGTGCCAGTAGTATAGTGCATGGGAACACCGGGGAGCTGTTTTTT
j_call: TRBJ2-7; v_call: TRBV13; clone_size: -; d_call: TRBD1; cdr3_aa: CASSFDRGESYEQYF; cdr3_nt: TGTGCCAGCAGCTTTGACAGGGGGGAGTCCTACGAGCAGTACTTC
j_call: TRBJ2-1; v_call: TRBV14; clone_size: -; d_call: -; cdr3_aa: CASSRDYNEQFF; cdr3_nt: TGTGCCAGCAGCCGAGACTACAATGAGCAGTTCTTC
j_call: TRBJ1-5; v_call: TRBV27; clone_size: -; d_call: -; cdr3_aa: CASSYQGYNQPQHF; cdr3_nt: TGTGCCAGCAGTTACCAGGGGTACAATCAGCCCCAGCATTTT
j_call: TRBJ2-6; v_call: TRBV7-9; clone_size: few; d_call: -; cdr3_aa: CASSSQGSSGANVLTF; cdr3_nt: TGTGCCAGCAGCTCACAGGGTAGCTCTGGGGCCAACGTCCTGACTTTC
j_call: TRBJ2-2; v_call: TRBV28; clone_size: -; d_call: -; cdr3_aa: CASSLSAGELFF; cdr3_nt: TGTGCCAGCAGTTTATCAGCCGGGGAGCTGTTTTTT
j_call: TRBJ2-3; v_call: TRBV6-5; clone_size: once; d_call: TRBD1; cdr3_aa: CASSYTAGTGTDTQYF; cdr3_nt: TGTGCCAGCAGTTACACTGCCGGGACAGGGACAGATACGCAGTATTTT
j_call: TRBJ2-7; v_call: TRBV5-1; clone_size: -; d_call: -; cdr3_aa: CASSWVSGKEQYF; cdr3_nt: TGCGCCAGCAGCTGGGTCTCAGGCAAGGAGCAGTACTTC
j_call: TRBJ1-2; v_call: TRBV10-3; clone_size: -; d_call: -; cdr3_aa: CATSRGMGNYGYTF; cdr3_nt: TGTGCCACCTCGAGGGGGATGGGTAACTATGGCTACACCTTC
j_call: TRBJ2-7; v_call: TRBV7-9; clone_size: -; d_call: -; cdr3_aa: CASSSGESYYEQYF; cdr3_nt: TGTGCCAGCAGCTCAGGGGAGAGCTACTACGAGCAGTACTTC
j_call: TRBJ1-2; v_call: TRBV14; clone_size: -; d_call: TRBD1; cdr3_aa: CASSQDLKGARYGYTF; cdr3_nt: TGTGCCAGCAGCCAAGATCTGAAGGGGGCGAGGTATGGCTACACCTTC
j_call: TRBJ2-3; v_call: TRBV6-5; clone_size: -; d_call: -; cdr3_aa: CASSLGGPPDTQYF; cdr3_nt: TGTGCCAGCAGTCTGGGGGGCCCCCCAGATACGCAGTATTTT
j_call: TRBJ2-7; v_call: TRBV6-6; clone_size: -; d_call: -; cdr3_aa: CATYQGAYEQYF; cdr3_nt: TGTGCCACGTACCAGGGAGCCTACGAGCAGTACTTC
j_call: TRBJ1-2; v_call: TRBV5-1; clone_size: -; d_call: -; cdr3_aa: CASRDSLGYTF; cdr3_nt: TGCGCCAGCAGAGACAGTCTTGGCTACACCTTC